What follows are 32 T cell receptor beta chains derived from one specimen sequenced in a study of PD-L1 blockade in urothelial cancer. Using immunoSEQ multiplex PCR, the repertoire was profiled, and TCRdb retains in-frame clones only, with some absent. The sample holds 30,000 or so clones, 80% to 85% seen once. The sample was PBMCs, taken around atezolizumab (anti-PD-L1) treatment. The source is a middle-aged man with urothelial cancer.

This chain uses TRBV27 with TRBJ1-1, with 7 positions matching TRBD1. The CDR3 runs to 14 residues. Losses at the gene ends were 5 bases for V and 10 bases for J; bases not matched to a gene: 13. Germline CDR1 MNHEY, CDR2 SMNVEV (reference sequence). The CDR3 sequence is CASSASRTGAVAFF. The CDR3 nucleotides read TGTGCCAGCAGTGCCTCTCGTACAGGGGCGGTAGCTTTCTTT.

This clone was seen only a few times. This sequence joins TRBV10-2 and TRBJ2-7; 11 bases align to TRBD2. The length of the CDR3 is 14 residues. The V segment lost 3 bases and the J segment 2 bases; nucleotides outside the gene matches: 0. The germline V gene encodes CDR1 WSHSY and CDR2 SAAADI. CDR3 residues: CASSELAGAYEQYF. The CDR3 region has the DNA TGCGCCAGCAGTGAACTAGCGGGAGCCTACGAGCAGTACTTC.

CDR3 bases: TGTGCCAGCAGCTTAAAGAGCGGGAGGGGGAATGAGCAGTTCTTC. It encodes CASSLKSGRGNEQFF. The J gene is TRBJ2-1, the V gene TRBV7-3, with TRBD2 matching 10 bases. Germline loops: CDR1 SGHTA, CDR2 FQGTGA. V shed 1 base and J 7 bases; nucleotides not matched to a gene: 4. The CDR3 consists of 15 residues.

The chain links TRBV9 to TRBJ1-6, with TRBD1 matching over 11 bases. J was trimmed by 10 bases and V by 4 bases; bases with no gene match: 7. Germline V CDR1 and CDR2: SGDLS, YYNGEE. The CDR3 is made up of 15 amino acids. CDR3 bases: TGTGCCAGCAGCTCCGGACAGGGGGCCCAGTCACCCCTCCACTTT. Its protein is CASSSGQGAQSPLHF.

Only a few counts were recorded for this clone. The rearrangement uses TRBV2 and TRBJ1-6, with 9 bases matching TRBD1. Germline V lookup: CDR1 SNHLY, CDR2 FYNNEI. V lost 9 bases, J lost 9 bases, and 3 bases stayed unmatched. The CDR3 consists of 12 residues. This CDR3 reads CASGDRVSPLHF. CDR3 coding DNA: TGTGCCAGTGGGGACAGGGTTTCACCCCTCCACTTT.

The V call is TRBV2, the J call TRBJ2-7; TRBD2 matches 7 bases. The V gene's germline CDR1 is SNHLY and CDR2 FYNNEI. V shed 8 bases, J shed 5 bases, and the junction held 12 bases outside the gene matches. This CDR3 spans 14 amino acids. CDR3 sequence reads: CASSWTRVVDEQYV. DNA for the CDR3: TGTGCCAGCTCCTGGACTAGGGTGGTAGACGAGCAGTACGTC.

The chain couples TRBV11-2 to TRBJ1-1; 8 bases agree with TRBD1. Trimming cost V 0 bases and J 0 bases; bases outside gene matches: 9. From germline, CDR1 is SGHAT and CDR2 FQNNGV. The CDR3 runs to 18 residues. CDR3 nucleotide sequence: TGTGCCAGCAGCTTAGATGTGGCCGGGACAGGATTGAACACTGAAGCTTTCTTT. This sequence encodes CASSLDVAGTGLNTEAFF. Using reference TRBV11-2 and TRBJ1-1 for the parts outside the CDR3, the full variable domain is EAGVAQSPRYKIIEKRQSVAFWCNPISGHATLYWYQQILGQGPKLLIQFQNNGVVDDSQLPKDRFSAERLKGVDSTLKIQPAKLEDSAVYLCASSLDVAGTGLNTEAFFGQGTRLTVV.

This chain uses TRBV6-1 with TRBJ2-5; 9 nucleotides match TRBD2. The CDR3 is 13 amino acids. Germline V gives CDR1 MNHNS, CDR2 SASEGT. V was clipped by 10 bases and J by 6 bases; unmatched bases: 9. The CDR3 coding sequence is TGTGCCACCTTGACTAGCGGACCCAAGACCCAGTACTTC. Translating it yields CATLTSGPKTQYF.

This clone was observed once. The chain employs TRBV7-2 and TRBJ2-5; D perhaps matches TRBD2 (5 bases). This CDR3 region has 14 residues. V was shortened by 5 bases and J by 7 bases, with 17 bases between the two germline ends. CDR1 is SGHTA, CDR2 FQGNSA, per germline. The CDR3 DNA reads as TGTGCCAGCAGCCCGCGGAGGTCGGAGGTGACCCAGTACTTC. Translated: CASSPRRSEVTQYF.

The rearrangement uses TRBV9 and TRBJ1-2, with unresolved D. The V gene's germline CDR1 is SGDLS and CDR2 YYNGEE. Trimming cost V 0 bases and J 4 bases, with 7 bases left between them. The CDR3 extends over 13 amino acids. The CDR3 coding sequence is TGTGCCAGCAGCGTAGAGGAGACCTATGGCTACACCTTC. It is translated as CASSVEETYGYTF.

This chain uses TRBV9 with TRBJ1-4; 9 bases match TRBD1. This CDR3 spans 15 amino acids. CDR1 is SGDLS and CDR2 is YYNGEE in the germline V gene. The trim removed 3 bases at V and 4 bases at J, leaving 4 bases unmatched. The CDR3 sequence: CASSALTGGNEKLFF. The CDR3 DNA is TGTGCCAGCAGCGCCCTGACAGGGGGTAATGAAAAACTGTTTTTT.

A few counts support this clone. The chain links TRBV13 to TRBJ1-1; a possible D gene is TRBD1 (5 bases). V was pared by 7 bases and J by 5 bases, with 17 bases between. The length of the CDR3 is 14 residues. Germline values: CDR1 PRHDT, CDR2 FYEKMQ (reference sequence). CDR3 nucleotides: TGTGCCAGCACCGGGGGGAGGGAATATACTGAAGCTTTCTTT. The encoded protein is CASTGGREYTEAFF.

The J gene is TRBJ2-7, the V gene TRBV23-1; the match to TRBD2 covers 9 bases. TRBV23-1 is an open reading frame whose function is uncertain. V lost 3 bases, J lost 4 bases, and 4 bases stayed unmatched. The CDR3 runs to 14 residues. CDR3 bases: TGCGCCAGCAGTCATTGGACTAGCGCTTACGAGCAGTACGTC. This encodes CASSHWTSAYEQYV.

This chain uses TRBV11-3 with TRBJ1-3, with 7 nucleotides matching TRBD1. Looked up from germline, CDR1 is SGHNT and CDR2 is YENEEA. The V segment lost 5 bases and the J segment 1 base; nucleotides outside the gene matches: 2. The CDR3 is 14 amino acids. The CDR3 loop is CASSQGQSGNTIYF. The CDR3 DNA is TGTGCCAGCAGCCAGGGACAGTCTGGAAACACCATATATTTT.

J is TRBJ2-1 and V is TRBV7-6; 8 bases map to TRBD1. The CDR3 has 13 residues. Unmatched junction bases numbered 6, after V lost 5 bases and J lost 9 bases. CDR1 and CDR2 from the germline V gene are SGHVS and FNYEAQ. The CDR3 region has the DNA TGTGCCAGCAGCAGGGGACAGGATCGTGAGCAGTTCTTC. Translated: CASSRGQDREQFF.

V usage is TRBV19 and J usage is TRBJ1-2, with 10 nucleotides matching TRBD1. The germline V gene encodes CDR1 LNHDA and CDR2 SQIVND (reference sequence). Trimming took 7 bases from V and 2 from J; bases not matched to a gene: 19. The CDR3 contains 19 residues. The CDR3 nucleotides are TGTGCCAGTATCCAAGGGAGACAGGGGGCCCCCAGAAGGAACTATGGCTACACCTTC. Translation gives CASIQGRQGAPRRNYGYTF.

V is TRBV18 and J is TRBJ1-5; a possible D gene is TRBD1 (5 bases). The V end was cut by 1 base, the J end by 10 bases, with 20 bases between. The CDR3 contains 16 residues. Per germline, CDR1 KGHSH and CDR2 LQKENI. CDR3 in amino acids: CASSPQQGPGTGPQHF. CDR3 bases: TGTGCCAGCTCACCACAACAAGGACCCGGGACTGGTCCCCAGCATTTT.

The rearrangement uses TRBV18 and TRBJ2-7; D possibly corresponds to TRBD2 (6 bases). This CDR3 has 16 residues. V lost 1 base, J lost 4 bases, and 17 bases lay in between. Germline V gene lookup returns CDR1 KGHSH and CDR2 LQKENI. CDR3 DNA: TGTGCCAGCTCACCACGACAAGGGACTTCCTTGTACGAGCAGTACTTC. This translates into CASSPRQGTSLYEQYF.

The chain links TRBV5-4 to TRBJ2-7, with 9 bases aligning to TRBD2. The CDR3 is 14 amino acids. CDR1 is SGHNT, CDR2 YYREEE, per germline (reference sequence). Losses at the gene ends were 4 bases for V and 2 bases for J; bases not matched to a gene: 4. The CDR3 spells CASSLGTSPYEQYF. The CDR3 DNA reads TGTGCCAGCAGCCTGGGGACTAGCCCCTACGAGCAGTACTTC. Filled out from reference TRBV5-4 and TRBJ2-7, the complete variable domain reads ETGVTQSPTHLIKTRGQQVTLRCSSQSGHNTVSWYQQALGQGPQFIFQYYREEENGRGNFPPRFSGLQFPNYSSELNVNALELDDSALYLCASSLGTSPYEQYFGPGTRLTVT.

By sample fraction, this clone is medium-sized. This chain joins TRBV6-5 and TRBJ2-7; 7 bases line up with TRBD1. The germline gives CDR1 MNHEY, CDR2 SVGAGI. There are 14 residues in the CDR3. The junction had 11 bases not matched to a gene; V was cut back by 5 bases and J by 7 bases. The CDR3 protein is CASSRGTASGEQYF. CDR3 DNA sequence: TGTGCCAGCAGTAGAGGGACAGCATCAGGGGAGCAGTACTTC.

This clone was seen a single time. The chain couples TRBV30 to TRBJ2-1, with 9 bases fitting TRBD2. Germline V gene sequence: CDR1 GTSNPN, CDR2 SVGIG (reference sequence). With 2 bases clipped from V and 10 bases from J, the junction kept 9 bases outside the gene matches. The CDR3 extends over 14 amino acids. Here the CDR3 reads CAWSLGLASGEQFF. Written as DNA, the CDR3 is TGTGCCTGGAGTTTGGGACTAGCAAGCGGAGAGCAGTTCTTC.

The J gene is TRBJ1-1, the V gene TRBV7-3; a possible D gene is TRBD1 (6 bases). Germline V CDR1 and CDR2: SGHTA, FQGTGA. V was shortened by 2 bases and J by 5 bases, with 12 bases between the two germline ends. The CDR3 has 14 amino acids. The CDR3 sequence: CASSLGGGGTEAFF. In nucleotides, the CDR3 is TGTGCCAGCAGCTTAGGGGGCGGTGGGACTGAAGCTTTCTTT.

The gene calls are TRBV18 and TRBJ1-1; TRBD1 matches 8 bases. This CDR3 has 16 amino acids. From germline, CDR1 is KGHSH and CDR2 LQKENI. V shed 3 bases, J shed 0 bases, and the junction held 6 bases outside the gene matches. CDR3 sequence: CASSPGQGRMNTEAFF. CDR3 nucleotides: TGTGCCAGCTCACCCGGACAGGGTCGAATGAACACTGAAGCTTTCTTT.

V usage is TRBV29-1 and J usage is TRBJ2-1, with 10 bases matching TRBD2. CDR1 is SQVTM and CDR2 is ANQGSEA in the germline V gene. V was clipped by 4 bases and J by 6 bases; unmatched bases: 15. The CDR3 is 17 residues long. Here the CDR3 DNA reads TGCAGCGTTGTCCCCGGCCCAGGACTAGCGGCGCTCAATGAGCAGTTCTTC. As protein: CSVVPGPGLAALNEQFF.

The V call is TRBV11-3, the J call TRBJ2-7; 11 nucleotides match TRBD2. The CDR3 is 15 residues long. Trimming cost V 0 bases and J 2 bases; bases outside gene matches: 0. Germline V CDR1 and CDR2: SGHNT, YENEEA. This CDR3 reads CASSLETSGTYEQYF. The CDR3 nucleotides read TGTGCCAGCAGCTTAGAGACTAGCGGGACCTACGAGCAGTACTTC.

V and J are TRBV23-1 and TRBJ2-3; weak D call: TRBD1 (5 bases). TRBV23-1 is known as an ORF, though its function is uncertain. The V and J ends lost 3 bases and 2 bases respectively, with 9 bases between them. The CDR3 is made up of 14 amino acids. The CDR3 region has the DNA TGCGCCAGCAGTCATTCAGGGTTCACAGATACGCAGTATTTT. Translated: CASSHSGFTDTQYF.

The chain has TRBV5-6 and TRBJ1-2; perhaps TRBD1 as D (6 bases). This CDR3 spans 13 amino acids. Germline CDR1 and CDR2: SGHDT and YYEEEE. V gave up 2 bases and J gave up 3 bases, with 8 bases separating them. CDR3 DNA: TGTGCCAGCAGCTTACAGGGCGACTATGGCTACACCTTC. Translated: CASSLQGDYGYTF.

This clone was found once. The chain uses TRBV6-1 and TRBJ1-5; 9 nucleotides match TRBD1. CDR1 MNHNS and CDR2 SASEGT come from the germline V gene. The CDR3 totals 15 residues. Losses at the gene ends were 4 bases for V and 6 bases for J; bases not matched to a gene: 7. The CDR3 sequence: CASSATGGRGQPQHF. The DNA for the CDR3 is TGTGCCAGCAGTGCTACAGGGGGCAGGGGTCAGCCCCAGCATTTT.

The chain employs TRBV7-8 and TRBJ2-1; 7 bases fit TRBD2. The length of the CDR3 is 15 residues. Per germline, CDR1 SGHVS and CDR2 FQNEAQ. V trimming: 1 base; J trimming: 9 bases; junction bases outside the gene matches: 9. The CDR3 DNA is TGTGCCAGCAGCTTAGTGGGCGGGAGCTCGACTGAGCAGTTCTTC. Encoded protein: CASSLVGGSSTEQFF. Full variable domain (remainder filled in from reference TRBV7-8 and TRBJ2-1): GAGVSQSPRYKVAKRGQDVALRCDPISGHVSLFWYQQALGQGPEFLTYFQNEAQLDKSGLPSDRFFAERPEGSVSTLKIQRTQQEDSAVYLCASSLVGGSSTEQFFGPGTRLTVL.

This clone rates as medium-sized. J is TRBJ2-7 and V is TRBV6-5, with 8 bases that match TRBD1. With V trimmed by 6 bases and J by 7 bases, 8 bases remained unmatched. In germline, CDR1 is MNHEY, CDR2 SVGAGI. This CDR3 spans 13 amino acids. The CDR3 protein is CASSPGTGYEQYV. CDR3 nucleotide sequence: TGTGCCAGCAGCCCCGGGACAGGATATGAGCAGTACGTC.

The rearrangement joins TRBV7-9 to TRBJ2-1; weak D call: TRBD2 (5 bases). The V and J ends lost 4 bases and 7 bases respectively, with 8 bases between them. Looked up from germline, CDR1 is SEHNR and CDR2 is FQNEAQ (reference sequence). The CDR3 totals 12 residues. The DNA of the CDR3 is TGTGCCAGCAGCTCCGGACTGAATGAGCAGTTCTTC. Its translation: CASSSGLNEQFF. The variable domain in full, completed from reference TRBV7-9 and TRBJ2-1, reads DTGVSQNPRHKITKRGQNVTFRCDPISEHNRLYWYRQTLGQGPEFLTYFQNEAQLEKSRLLSDRFSAERPKGSFSTLEIQRTEQGDSAMYLCASSSGLNEQFFGPGTRLTVL.

This clone was picked up one time. The J gene is TRBJ1-1, the V gene TRBV5-1; tentative D call: TRBD1 (6 bases). The CDR3 totals 15 residues. Deletions cut 4 bases from V and 0 bases from J, with 13 bases between. CDR1 SGHRS and CDR2 YFSETQ come from the germline V gene. CDR3 bases: TGCGCCAGCAGCCTTGGACAGAACATGAACACTGAAGCTTTCTTT. This sequence encodes CASSLGQNMNTEAFF.